Below are 9 T cell receptor beta chains sequenced from a single sample in a study of T cell repertoires in cytomegalovirus infection. TCRdb redid the calling of the reads with MiXCR, one entry per CDR3 protein. The sample contains hundreds of thousands of distinct CDR3 sequences, roughly 30% of which appear only once. The sequenced sample was PBMCs. The receptors were sampled from a human donor in good health (CMV status not recorded). Some clones in this sample may be carry-over from other donors' samples.

In its sample, this clonotype was seen many times. The chain employs TRBV7-2 and TRBJ2-6; D is tentatively TRBD1 or TRBD2 (6 bases each). Trimming removed 3 bases from V and 3 bases from J, with 12 bases in between. Germline V gives CDR1 SGHTA, CDR2 FQGNSA. This CDR3 spans 16 amino acids. The DNA for the CDR3 is TGTGCCAGCAGCTTCCTGGGGGGCGGTGGGGCCAACGTCCTGACTTTC. Protein product: CASSFLGGGGANVLTF.

This chain connects TRBV7-9 to TRBJ2-7; unclear D gene. V lost 4 bases and J lost 4, with 11 bases in between. The CDR3 runs 13 residues. Germline values: CDR1 SEHNR, CDR2 FQNEAQ (reference sequence). As DNA, the CDR3 is TGTGCCAGCAGCTCGAAACAGATATACGAGCAGTACTTC. It translates to CASSSKQIYEQYF.

The chain carries TRBV9 and TRBJ1-4, with unresolved D. CDR3 size: 13 residues. CDR1 is SGDLS, CDR2 YYNGEE, per germline. Deletions cut 0 bases from V and 8 bases from J, with 8 bases between. This chain's CDR3 is CASSVDGSEKLFF. DNA of the CDR3: TGTGCCAGCAGCGTAGACGGGTCGGAAAAACTGTTTTTT.

The chain has TRBV7-2 and TRBJ1-5; D remains unclear. From germline, CDR1 is SGHTA and CDR2 FQGNSA. V shed 4 bases and J shed 0 bases, with 10 bases lying between them. This CDR3 comprises 15 residues. CDR3 nucleotide sequence: TGTGCCAGCAGCTCAACCAGCTATAGCAATCAGCCCCAGCATTTT. Translation gives CASSSTSYSNQPQHF.

This clonotype has a count of ten or more. The V gene is TRBV7-2, the J gene TRBJ2-5; D may correspond to TRBD1 or TRBD2 (5 bases each). Trimming took 1 base from V and 5 from J, leaving 11 bases between them. This CDR3 has 14 residues. Per the germline V gene, CDR1 is SGHTA and CDR2 is FQGNSA. The CDR3 region is CASSLGGKGETQYF. The CDR3, as DNA: TGTGCCAGCAGCTTAGGAGGGAAGGGGGAGACCCAGTACTTC. The full variable domain, in which reference TRBV7-2 and TRBJ2-5 provide the parts outside the CDR3, is GAGVSQSPSNKVTEKGKDVELRCDPISGHTALYWYRQSLGQGLEFLIYFQGNSAPDKSGLPSDRFSAERTGGSVSTLTIQRTQQEDSAVYLCASSLGGKGETQYFGPGTRLLVL.

The CDR3 protein is CASSSQAATNEKLFF. In nucleotides, the CDR3 is TGTGCCAGCAGCTCACAGGCGGCAACTAATGAAAAACTGTTTTTT. This chain uses TRBV12-3 or TRBV12-4 with TRBJ1-4, with a tentative D call TRBD1 (5 bases). The V and J ends lost 6 bases and 0 bases respectively, with 11 bases between them. This CDR3 contains 15 residues.

This chain connects TRBV20-1 to TRBJ2-2; the D gene is possibly TRBD2 (6 bases). The V gene lost 8 bases and the J gene lost 2 bases, with 15 bases spanning the gap. Germline V gives CDR1 DFQATT, CDR2 SNEGSKA (reference sequence). The CDR3 runs to 14 residues. CDR3 protein: CSFRDSLNTGELFF. The CDR3 nucleotides are TGCAGTTTCCGGGACTCCCTAAACACCGGGGAGCTGTTTTTT.

The genes are TRBV6-6 and TRBJ1-1, with D possibly matching TRBD1 (5 bases). The CDR3 spans 13 residues. Looked up from germline, CDR1 is MNHNY and CDR2 is SVGAGI (reference sequence). V was pared by 6 bases and J by 6 bases, with 14 bases between. CDR3 bases: TGTGCCAGCAGCCCCTGGGGGTCGGCTGAAGCTTTCTTT. It yields the protein CASSPWGSAEAFF.

This clonotype was seen at least ten times. The chain joins TRBV28 to TRBJ1-4, with D possibly TRBD1 on 5 matching bases. The germline V gene encodes CDR1 MDHEN and CDR2 SYDVKM. With 0 bases removed from V and 6 bases from J, the gap between germline ends came to 11 bases. This CDR3 has 15 residues. The CDR3 sequence is CASSLWGGTHEKLFF. The CDR3 DNA is TGTGCCAGCAGTTTATGGGGCGGGACTCATGAAAAACTGTTTTTT.